The entry below gives a single TCR beta chain sequence along with its context. The data originate from a study of blood T cell repertoires in COVID-19. In the study overall: COVID-19 samples from acute and convalescent phases originated in the United States, Italy and Spain.

How the authors handled the data: Estimated nucleated cell counts came from reference gene primer amplification. Clones were read by immunoSEQ multiplex PCR, and TCRdb kept only the in-frame ones, dropping some. V and J calls and clone size follow that table, whereas D and trimming were derived from the DNA. The table shows approximately 170,000 clones, with around 82% occurring only once. Trimming shortened V by 0 bases and J by 1 base, and 16 bases separated the two germline ends. This CDR3 is built from 17 residues. The germline CDR1 and CDR2 sequences are SGDLS and YYNGEE. The sequence was collected from a woman older than 75 with active or convalescent COVID-19. The sequenced sample was peripheral blood. The chain links TRBV9 to TRBJ1-1; a possible D gene is TRBD1 (5 bases). The CDR3 loop is CASSVEFWRDENTEAFF. CDR3 nucleotide sequence: TGTGCCAGCAGCGTAGAGTTCTGGAGGGACGAGAACACTGAAGCTTTCTTT.